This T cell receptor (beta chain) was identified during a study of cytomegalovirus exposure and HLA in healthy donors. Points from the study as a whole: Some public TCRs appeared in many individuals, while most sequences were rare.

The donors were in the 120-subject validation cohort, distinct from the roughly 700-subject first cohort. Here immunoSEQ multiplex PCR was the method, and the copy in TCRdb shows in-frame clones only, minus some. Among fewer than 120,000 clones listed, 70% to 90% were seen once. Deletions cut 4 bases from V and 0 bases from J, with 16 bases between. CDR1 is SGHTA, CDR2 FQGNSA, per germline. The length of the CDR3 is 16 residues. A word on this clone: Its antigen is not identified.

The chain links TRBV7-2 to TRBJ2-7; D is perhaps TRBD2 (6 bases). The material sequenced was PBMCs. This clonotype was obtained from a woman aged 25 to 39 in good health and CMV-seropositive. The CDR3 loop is CASSSYWGGNSYEQYF. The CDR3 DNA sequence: TGTGCCAGCAGCTCCTACTGGGGCGGGAACTCCTACGAGCAGTACTTC. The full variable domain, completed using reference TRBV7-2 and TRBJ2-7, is GAGVSQSPSNKVTEKGKDVELRCDPISGHTALYWYRQSLGQGLEFLIYFQGNSAPDKSGLPSDRFSAERTGGSVSTLTIQRTQQEDSAVYLCASSSYWGGNSYEQYFGPGTRLTVT.